The sequence of this T cell receptor beta chain was determined in a study of shared clonotypes between healthy human individuals (dated by TCRdb to the early 2020s). In the study overall: The cohort comprised two women and a few men aged 18 to 49 years. To estimate repertoire size and how much clonotypes are shared between individuals, the study performed deep sequencing of blood TCR repertoires from 4 to 6 healthy adults. For each donor, CD4 naive and CD4 memory were each run on three plates, CD8 naive on two plates, and CD8 memory on one plate. Between about 0.85 and 9.5 billion PBMCs per donor were obtained by leukapheresis. To increase sequencing depth and limit assay-specific biases, different laboratories used diverse techniques to prepare libraries and sequence TCR repertoires.

Overall study outcomes, separate from this receptor: Because the study included a small number of donors, the genetic and exposure-history diversity represented was limited. Clonotypes shared by all four sorted-subset donors showed higher generation probabilities than non-shared clonotypes. Sharing across several donors was observed for approximately 5% of naive CD4, under 4% of naive CD8, 2% to 2.5% of memory CD4, and around 0.4% of memory CD8 clonotypes. Larger estimated clonotype richness was generally found for naive subsets than for memory subsets. Sampling was restricted to blood, and TCR repertoires in tissues likely differ from the TCR repertoires found in blood. Rarefaction of sorted-subset datasets indicated incomplete sequencing despite the large sequencing depth. Based on pairwise subsampling, the degree of clonotype sharing among donors was expected to be affected by sequencing depth.

The junction carries 10 bases between V and J, which are trimmed by 3 bases and 2 bases respectively. From its cysteine to its phenylalanine, the CDR3 spans 14 amino acids. The DNA shown is the 42-base CDR3, in frame from base 1. The germline V gene yields SGHAT for CDR1 and FQNNGV for CDR2. About this clone itself: No antigen is known for it. Per-base qualities were not stored, and no clone one base away is much larger.

TCR CDR3 regions were amplified from genomic DNA by multiplex PCR using the deep immunoSEQ assay. Extracted genomic DNA from each cell subset was distributed evenly across all wells of several immunoSEQ 96-well plates, and each plate was treated as a replicate. Each replicate PCR for sorted subsets received 200 ng genomic DNA, equal to tens of thousands of T cell genomes. The purified libraries were quantified using a Qubit 3.0 fluorometer, sized with a Bioanalyzer 2100, and then quantified again using the KAPA Library Quantification kit. A separate single-read 150-cycle Illumina NextSeq 550 flow cell was used to sequence each immunoSEQ 96-well plate. The original pipeline was this. Because the immunoSEQ output included only junctional sequences and no quality scores, the filtering could not be the same as the filtering used for full-length reads. Sequences were annotated with PyIR, a Python wrapper for IgBLAST v1.9, and V/J genes and CDR3 were assigned using IMGT germline references. Reads were removed for weak V/J assignments (E-value above 1e-6), missing CDR3, stop codons, out-of-frame junctions, or ambiguous translated residues. V3J clonotypes were defined as sequences sharing the same inferred V gene, J gene, and CDR3 amino acid sequence. To compute the percentage overlap between repertoires, the number of shared unique clonotypes was divided by the size of the smaller repertoire. Three approaches were used to assess repertoire richness: RTK rarefaction, the Chao1 estimator, and Recon v2.1 estimates of unobserved clonotypes. Generation probabilities were computed with OLGA for all TCRbeta clonotypes obtained by the gDNA method from a few donors. The clones in this table, taken by TCRdb from immuneACCESS, are in-frame only. Not every clone is retained; where verified, under half of the shortfall comes from an unresolved V gene, and the cause of the rest is unknown. The V and J calls and the clone size are those of that table, but D and trimming were determined from the DNA. The sample contains some 2,100,000 clones, around 95% of them found a single time. The ten largest account for 0.1% to 0.15% of the sample.

The donors were healthy, HIV-negative adults who had no recently reported acute infections or vaccinations. All donors were Caucasian adults living in Nashville, Tennessee, USA. CD4+ T cells were enriched through magnetic negative selection, after which naive cells were positively selected on CD45RA and the remaining negative fraction served as the memory subset. After blood collection by leukapheresis, PBMCs were isolated using Ficoll-Histopaque density gradient centrifugation and then cryopreserved in the vapor phase of liquid nitrogen. Analytical flow cytometry was used to check the purity and quantity of each magnetically sorted T cell population. From each sorted fraction, genomic DNA was isolated and quantified by UV absorbance on a Nanodrop 2000c.

The clonotype comes from a man aged 18 to 35 in good health. In this chain, TRBV11-2 is recombined with TRBJ1-1, with TRBD1 as a weak D call on 6 bases. Material: naive CD4+ T cells sorted from blood. According to the study, the label for this sample's cell subset or site signals: CD45RA+ positively selected. The nucleotide sequence is TGTGCCAGCAGCTTGTACAGGGACAACACTGAAGCTTTCTTT. Its translation is CASSLYRDNTEAFF.